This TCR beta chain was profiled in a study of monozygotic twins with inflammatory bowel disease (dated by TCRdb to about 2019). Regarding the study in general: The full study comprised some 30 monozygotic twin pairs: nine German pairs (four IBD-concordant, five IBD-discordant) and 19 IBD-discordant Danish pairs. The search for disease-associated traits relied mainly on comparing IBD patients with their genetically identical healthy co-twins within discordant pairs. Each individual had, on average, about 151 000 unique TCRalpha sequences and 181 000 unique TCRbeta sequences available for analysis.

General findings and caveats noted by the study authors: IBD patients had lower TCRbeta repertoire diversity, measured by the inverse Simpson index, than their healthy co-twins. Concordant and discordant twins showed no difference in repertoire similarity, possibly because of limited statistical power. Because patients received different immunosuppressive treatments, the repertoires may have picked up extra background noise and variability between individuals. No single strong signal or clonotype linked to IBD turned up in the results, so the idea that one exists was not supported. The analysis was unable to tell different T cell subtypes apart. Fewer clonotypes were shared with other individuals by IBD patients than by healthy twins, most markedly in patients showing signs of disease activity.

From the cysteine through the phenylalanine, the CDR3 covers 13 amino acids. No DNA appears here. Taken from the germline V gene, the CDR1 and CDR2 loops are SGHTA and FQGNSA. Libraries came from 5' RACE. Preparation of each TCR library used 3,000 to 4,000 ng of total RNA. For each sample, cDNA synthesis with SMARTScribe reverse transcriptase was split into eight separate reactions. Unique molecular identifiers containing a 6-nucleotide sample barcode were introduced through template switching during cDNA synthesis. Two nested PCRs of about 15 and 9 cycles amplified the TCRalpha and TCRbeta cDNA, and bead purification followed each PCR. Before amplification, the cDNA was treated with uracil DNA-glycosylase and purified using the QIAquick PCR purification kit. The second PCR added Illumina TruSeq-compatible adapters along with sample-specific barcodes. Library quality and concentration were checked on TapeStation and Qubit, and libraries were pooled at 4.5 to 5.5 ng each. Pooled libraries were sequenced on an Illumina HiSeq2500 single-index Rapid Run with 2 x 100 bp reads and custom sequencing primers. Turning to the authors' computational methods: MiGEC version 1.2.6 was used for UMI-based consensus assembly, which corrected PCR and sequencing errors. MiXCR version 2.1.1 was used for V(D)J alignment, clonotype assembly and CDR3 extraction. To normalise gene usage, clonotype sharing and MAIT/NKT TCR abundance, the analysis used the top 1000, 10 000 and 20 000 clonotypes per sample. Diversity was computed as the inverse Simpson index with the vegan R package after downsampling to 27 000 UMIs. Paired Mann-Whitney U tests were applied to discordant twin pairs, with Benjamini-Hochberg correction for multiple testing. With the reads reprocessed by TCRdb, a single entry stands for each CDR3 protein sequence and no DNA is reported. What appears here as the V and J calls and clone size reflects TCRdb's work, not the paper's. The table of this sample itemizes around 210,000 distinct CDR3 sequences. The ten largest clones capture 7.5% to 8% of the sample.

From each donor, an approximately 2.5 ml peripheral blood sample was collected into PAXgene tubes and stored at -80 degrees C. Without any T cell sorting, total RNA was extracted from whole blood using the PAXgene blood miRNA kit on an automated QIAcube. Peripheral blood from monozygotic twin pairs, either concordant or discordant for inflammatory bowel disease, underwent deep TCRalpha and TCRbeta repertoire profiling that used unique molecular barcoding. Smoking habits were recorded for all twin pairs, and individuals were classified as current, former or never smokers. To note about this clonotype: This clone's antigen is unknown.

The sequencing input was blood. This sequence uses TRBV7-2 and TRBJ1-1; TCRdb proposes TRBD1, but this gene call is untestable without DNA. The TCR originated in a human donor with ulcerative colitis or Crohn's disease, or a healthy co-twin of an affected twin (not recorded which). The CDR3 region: CASSGETGTEAFF.